This TCR beta chain is drawn from a study of T cell responses to AZD1222 COVID-19 vaccine (dated by TCRdb to about 2021). Study-level background: AZD1222 recipients with second doses at about 4 weeks or about 12 weeks were pooled, because spike-specific TCR depth and breadth did not differ between schedules. TCR sequencing was performed for roughly 250 trial participants, of whom 207 were given two doses of AZD1222 and around 26 were given two doses of MenACWY control vaccine. Trial participants were enrolled by age into subgroups of 18-55, 56-69 and 70-plus years, and roughly 160, 29 and 62 TCR-sequenced participants, respectively, were included in these subgroups.

The CDR3 regions of human TCRbeta chains were subjected to immunosequencing. The paper's processing steps were these. Repertoire TCRs were checked for matches against a reference library of SARS-CoV-2-specific TCRs that had been generated using the MIRA antigen-specificity platform. Breadth meant the fraction of unique TCRs that were SARS-CoV-2-associated, whereas depth meant the fraction of total T cells that were SARS-CoV-2-associated. Using the MIRA data, each spike-specific TCR was mapped to the spike region that the TCR reacts to and placed in a CD4 or CD8 class. Log10-transformed breadth and depth values were compared by one-way ANOVA with Sidak's multiple comparisons tests. Imported from immuneACCESS, the table was reduced by TCRdb to in-frame sequences with V and J called. These copies leave out some clones; in studies compared against another copy, an unresolved V gene accounts for under half, and the cause of the remainder is not known. Clone size and the V and J calls come from that table; the DNA yielded D and trimming. The sample table lists 80,000 or so clones, more than 80% of them with a count of one. The ten largest make up over 5.5% of the sample.

The V end gives up 2 bases and the J end 0 bases, leaving 9 bases in the junction not matched to a gene. The germline V gene sets CDR1 to SGHRS and CDR2 to YFSETQ. The CDR3 contains 18 residues, cysteine and phenylalanine counted. The kept DNA is CDR3 alone, 54 bases in frame from the first base. As to this clone: No cognate antigen has been identified for it. One base away there is no much larger clone; base qualities are not given.

The time point label, read with the paper, signifies: baseline before first vaccination. The vaccinee samples were drawn from two UK trials, COV001 and COV002, one of which was a single-blind randomized controlled phase 2/3 trial testing AZD1222 (ChAdOx1 nCoV-19) in healthy adults. For TCRbeta chain sequencing, PBMC samples from trial participants were taken at day 0 and at day 28 after the second dose. What the research found in general, with its limitations: Participants were mostly white British, with more females than males. The authors suggested clonal diversity may have been underestimated. The vaccine-associated CD4 TCRs covered the entire spike protein, and the dominant responses fell in regions 160-218 and 743-854. Nearly half of unique spike-specific TCRs reportedly recognized epitopes outside regions mutated in the B.1.351 and B.1.1.7 variants. After two AZD1222 doses, both the breadth and the depth of spike-specific TCRs were significantly higher than at day 0 and than in MenACWY recipients. Because no day 14 peak-response samples were available, the repertoires could be characterized only after the peak T cell response. Conclusions about previously exposed vaccinees are limited, since just six AZD1222 recipients were seropositive for SARS-CoV-2 at baseline. In the small 56-69-year group, the increase in depth fell short of significance, most likely because of low power.

The starting material was peripheral blood, obtained on day 0 of AZD1222 vaccination. The TCR was taken from an adult in good health. The chain joins TRBV5-1 to TRBJ1-3; 9 middle bases align to TRBD1. The CDR3 protein is CASSLLPGQGGSGNTIYF. The DNA reads as follows: TGCGCCAGCAGCTTATTACCGGGACAGGGTGGCTCTGGAAACACCATATATTTT.